This TCR beta chain was captured in a study of spatial heterogeneity in lung cancer. About the research overall: Raw reads contained each unique TCR and UMI combination more than ten times on average.

Time point defined: sample taken at primary tumor resection. Whole RNA was taken from tumor, nontumor lung or frozen PBMC; it was then sequenced unsorted. The 72 donors had untreated early-stage non-small cell lung cancer. A few counts support this clonotype. Trimming shortened V by 6 bases and J by 2 bases, and 14 bases separated the two germline ends. CDR1 and CDR2 from the germline V gene are LNHDA and SQIVND (reference sequence). The CDR3 has 16 amino acids. A single record per CDR3 protein comes from TCRdb applying MiXCR to the 5' RACE reads. The sample records some 11,000 distinct CDR3 sequences, approximately 6.2% being singletons.

The material sequenced was normal lung tissue next to the tumor, taken at surgery. This TCR was sampled from a male donor with early-stage non-small cell lung cancer. The V gene is TRBV19, the J gene TRBJ2-6, with a weak D call TRBD1 (6 bases). CDR3 nucleotides: TGTGCCAGTAGGAACAGGGCAGAGGCTGGGGCCAACGTCCTGACTTTC. Amino acid sequence: CASRNRAEAGANVLTF.